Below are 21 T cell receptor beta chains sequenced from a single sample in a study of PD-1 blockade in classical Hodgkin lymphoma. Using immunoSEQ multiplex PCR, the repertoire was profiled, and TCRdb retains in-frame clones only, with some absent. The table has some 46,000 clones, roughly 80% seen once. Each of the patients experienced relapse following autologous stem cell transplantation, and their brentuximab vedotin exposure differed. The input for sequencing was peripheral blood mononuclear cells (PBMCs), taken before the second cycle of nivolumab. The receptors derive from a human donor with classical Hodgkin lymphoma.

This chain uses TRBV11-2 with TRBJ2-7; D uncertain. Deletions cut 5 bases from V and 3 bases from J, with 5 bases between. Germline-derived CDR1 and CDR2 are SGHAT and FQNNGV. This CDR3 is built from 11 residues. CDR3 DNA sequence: TGTGCCAGCAGCCGGAGCTACGAGCAGTACTTC. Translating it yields CASSRSYEQYF.

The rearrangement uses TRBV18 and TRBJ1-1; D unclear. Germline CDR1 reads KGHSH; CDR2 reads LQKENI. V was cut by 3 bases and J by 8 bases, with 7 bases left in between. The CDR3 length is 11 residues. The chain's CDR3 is CASSPSNEAFF. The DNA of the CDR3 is TGTGCCAGCTCACCGTCGAACGAAGCTTTCTTT.

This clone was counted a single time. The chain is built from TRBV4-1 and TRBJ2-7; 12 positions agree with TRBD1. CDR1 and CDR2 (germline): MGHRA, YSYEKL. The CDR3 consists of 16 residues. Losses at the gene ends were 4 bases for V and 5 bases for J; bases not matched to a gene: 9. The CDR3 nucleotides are TGCGCCAGCAGCCCCAATCCAGGGACAGGGGGCAACGAGCAGTACTTC. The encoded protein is CASSPNPGTGGNEQYF.

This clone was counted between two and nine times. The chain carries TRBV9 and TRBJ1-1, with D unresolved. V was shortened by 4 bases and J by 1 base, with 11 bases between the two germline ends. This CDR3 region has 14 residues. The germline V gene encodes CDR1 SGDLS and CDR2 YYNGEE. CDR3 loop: CASSPGSWNTEAFF. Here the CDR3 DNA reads TGTGCCAGCAGCCCGGGCAGTTGGAACACTGAAGCTTTCTTT.

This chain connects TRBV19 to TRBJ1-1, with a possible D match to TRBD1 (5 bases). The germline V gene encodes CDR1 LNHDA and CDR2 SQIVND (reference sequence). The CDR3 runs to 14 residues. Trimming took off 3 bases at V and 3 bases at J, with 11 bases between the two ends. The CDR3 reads CASSILGPHTEAFF. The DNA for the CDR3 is TGTGCCAGTAGTATTCTGGGACCCCACACTGAAGCTTTCTTT.

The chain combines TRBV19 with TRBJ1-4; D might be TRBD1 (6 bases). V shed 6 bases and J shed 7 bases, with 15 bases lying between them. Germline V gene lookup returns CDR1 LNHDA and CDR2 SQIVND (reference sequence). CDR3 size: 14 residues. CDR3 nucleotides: TGTGCCAGTAGGAGGGGGGTCGCCAGTGAAAAACTGTTTTTT. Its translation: CASRRGVASEKLFF.

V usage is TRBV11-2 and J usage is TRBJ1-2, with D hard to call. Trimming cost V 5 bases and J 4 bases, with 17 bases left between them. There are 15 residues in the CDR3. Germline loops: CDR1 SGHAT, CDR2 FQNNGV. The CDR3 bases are TGTGCCAGCAGCCACGCCACCACGGGCCCCTATGGCTACACCTTC. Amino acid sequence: CASSHATTGPYGYTF.

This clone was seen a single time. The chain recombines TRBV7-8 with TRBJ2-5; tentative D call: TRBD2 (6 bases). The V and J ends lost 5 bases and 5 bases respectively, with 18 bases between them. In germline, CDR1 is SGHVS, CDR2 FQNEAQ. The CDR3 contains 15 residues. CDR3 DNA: TGTGCCAGCAGCCGTACGACGGGAGCAGGCGAGACCCAGTACTTC. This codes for CASSRTTGAGETQYF.

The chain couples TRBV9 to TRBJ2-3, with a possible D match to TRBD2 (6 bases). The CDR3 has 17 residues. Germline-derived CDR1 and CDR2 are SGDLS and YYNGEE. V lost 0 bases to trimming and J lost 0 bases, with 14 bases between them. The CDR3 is CASSVVGIAASTDTQYF. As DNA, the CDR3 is TGTGCCAGCAGCGTAGTCGGAATAGCGGCCAGCACAGATACGCAGTATTTT.

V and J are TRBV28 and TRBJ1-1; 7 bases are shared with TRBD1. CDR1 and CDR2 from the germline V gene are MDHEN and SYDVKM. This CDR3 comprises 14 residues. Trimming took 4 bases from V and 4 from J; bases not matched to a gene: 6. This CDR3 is CASSWTGEGTEAFF. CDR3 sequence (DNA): TGTGCCAGCAGTTGGACAGGAGAGGGCACTGAAGCTTTCTTT.

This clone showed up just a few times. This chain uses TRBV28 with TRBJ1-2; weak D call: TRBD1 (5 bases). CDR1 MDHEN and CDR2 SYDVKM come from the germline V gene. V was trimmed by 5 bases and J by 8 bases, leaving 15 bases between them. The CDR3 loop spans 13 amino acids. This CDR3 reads CASSVRDQLGYTF. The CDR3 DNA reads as TGTGCCAGCAGTGTAAGGGACCAATTGGGCTACACCTTC.

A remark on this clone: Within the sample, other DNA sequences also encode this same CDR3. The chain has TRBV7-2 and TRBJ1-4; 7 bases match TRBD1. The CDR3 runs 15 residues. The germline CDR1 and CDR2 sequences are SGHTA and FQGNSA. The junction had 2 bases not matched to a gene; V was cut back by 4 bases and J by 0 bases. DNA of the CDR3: TGTGCCAGCAGCTCCGGACAGGCAACTAATGAAAAACTGTTTTTT. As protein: CASSSGQATNEKLFF.

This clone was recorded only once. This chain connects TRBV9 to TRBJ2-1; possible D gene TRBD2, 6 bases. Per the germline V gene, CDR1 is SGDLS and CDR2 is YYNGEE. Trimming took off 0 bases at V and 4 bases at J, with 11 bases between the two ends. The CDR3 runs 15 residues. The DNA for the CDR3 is TGTGCCAGCAGCGTAGCTAGCGATCCTTACAATGAGCAGTTCTTC. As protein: CASSVASDPYNEQFF.

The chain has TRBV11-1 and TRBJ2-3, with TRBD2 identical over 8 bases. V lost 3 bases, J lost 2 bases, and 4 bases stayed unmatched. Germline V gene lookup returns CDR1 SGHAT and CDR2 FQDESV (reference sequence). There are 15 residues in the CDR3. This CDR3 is CASSFSGGATDTQYF. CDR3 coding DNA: TGTGCCAGCAGCTTTTCCGGGGGGGCCACAGATACGCAGTATTTT.

The CDR3 nucleotides read TGTGCCAGCAGTTTTACGTCCTACACCGGGGAGCTGTTTTTT. Its translation is CASSFTSYTGELFF. This rearrangement joins TRBV27 to TRBJ2-2; the D is unclear. CDR3 length: 14 residues. CDR1 is MNHEY and CDR2 is SMNVEV in the germline V gene (reference sequence). The germline V and J ends were trimmed by 3 bases and 3 bases, with 8 bases remaining between them.

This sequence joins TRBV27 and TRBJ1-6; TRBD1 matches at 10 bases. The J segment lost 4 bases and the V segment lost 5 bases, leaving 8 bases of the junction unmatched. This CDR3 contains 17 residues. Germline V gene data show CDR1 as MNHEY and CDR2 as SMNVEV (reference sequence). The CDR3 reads CASSLRQGARYNSPLHF. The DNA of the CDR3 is TGTGCCAGCAGTCTACGACAGGGGGCTCGATATAATTCACCCCTCCACTTT.

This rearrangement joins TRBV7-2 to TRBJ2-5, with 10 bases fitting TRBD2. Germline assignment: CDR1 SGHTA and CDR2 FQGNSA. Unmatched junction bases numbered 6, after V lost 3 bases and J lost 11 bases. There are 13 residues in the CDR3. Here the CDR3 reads CASSFLAGDEQYF. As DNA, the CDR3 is TGTGCCAGCAGCTTCCTAGCGGGGGATGAGCAGTACTTC.

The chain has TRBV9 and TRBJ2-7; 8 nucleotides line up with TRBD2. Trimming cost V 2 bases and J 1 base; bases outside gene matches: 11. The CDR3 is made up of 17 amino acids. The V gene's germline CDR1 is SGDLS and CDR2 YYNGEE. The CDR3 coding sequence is TGTGCCAGCAGCGTCGGGGGAGCGGGAGCCTATTCCTACGAGCAGTACTTC. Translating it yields CASSVGGAGAYSYEQYF.

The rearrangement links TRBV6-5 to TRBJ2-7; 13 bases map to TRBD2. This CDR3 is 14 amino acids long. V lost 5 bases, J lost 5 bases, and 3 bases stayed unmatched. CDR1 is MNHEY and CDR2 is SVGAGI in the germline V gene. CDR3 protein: CASSRTSGRDEQYF. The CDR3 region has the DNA TGTGCCAGCAGTCGGACTAGCGGGAGAGACGAGCAGTACTTC.

The CDR3 loop reads CASSLAFDGGYTF. In nucleotides, the CDR3 is TGTGCCAGCAGCTTAGCGTTTGATGGTGGCTACACCTTC. The chain joins TRBV7-2 to TRBJ1-2; D unresolved. Trimming removed 0 bases from V and 7 bases from J, with 9 bases in between. The CDR3 runs to 13 residues. Looked up from germline, CDR1 is SGHTA and CDR2 is FQGNSA.

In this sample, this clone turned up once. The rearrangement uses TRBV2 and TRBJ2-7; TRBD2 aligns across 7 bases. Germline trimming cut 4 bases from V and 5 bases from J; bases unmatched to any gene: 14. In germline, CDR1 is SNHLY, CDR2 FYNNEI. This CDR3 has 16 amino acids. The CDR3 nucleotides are TGTGCCAGCAGTGTAACGATGACGGGAGGTTTGAACGAGCAGTACTTC. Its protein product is CASSVTMTGGLNEQYF. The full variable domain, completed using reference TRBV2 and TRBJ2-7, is EPEVTQTPSHQVTQMGQEVILRCVPISNHLYFYWYRQILGQKVEFLVSFYNNEISEKSEIFDDQFSVERPDGSNFTLKIRSTKLEDSAMYFCASSVTMTGGLNEQYFGPGTRLTVT.